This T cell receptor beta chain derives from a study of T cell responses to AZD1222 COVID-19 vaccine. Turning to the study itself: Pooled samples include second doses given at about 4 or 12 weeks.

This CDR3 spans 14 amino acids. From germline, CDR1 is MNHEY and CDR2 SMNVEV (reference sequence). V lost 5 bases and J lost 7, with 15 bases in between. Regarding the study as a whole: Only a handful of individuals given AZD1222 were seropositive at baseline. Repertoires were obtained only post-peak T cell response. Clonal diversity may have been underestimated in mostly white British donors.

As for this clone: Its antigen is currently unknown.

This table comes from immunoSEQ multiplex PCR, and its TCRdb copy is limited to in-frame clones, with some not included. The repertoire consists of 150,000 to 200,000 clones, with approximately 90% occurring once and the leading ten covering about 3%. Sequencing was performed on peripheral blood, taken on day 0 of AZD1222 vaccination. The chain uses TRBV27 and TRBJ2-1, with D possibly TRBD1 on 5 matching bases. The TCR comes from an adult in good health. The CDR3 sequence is CASSPSAGKNEQFF. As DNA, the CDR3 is TGTGCCAGCAGTCCCTCGGCAGGGAAAAATGAGCAGTTCTTC.